Below are 32 T cell receptor beta chains sequenced from a single sample in a study of neurological immune-mediated disorders. TCRdb independently ran MiXCR on the 5' RACE reads; one entry per CDR3 protein. The data contain about 38,000 distinct CDR3 sequences, over 8.5% of them singletons. Time point denoted: technical triplicate 1. The sequencing sample was made of PBMCs. The source is a man in his 60s with HTLV-1-associated myelopathy (HAM/TSP).

This clonotype was recorded once. J is TRBJ1-2 and V is TRBV12-3 or TRBV12-4; D gene ambiguous. With 5 bases removed from V and 0 bases from J, the gap between germline ends came to 4 bases. There are 12 residues in the CDR3. The CDR3 DNA sequence: TGTGCCAGCAGTACCGCTAACTATGGCTACACCTTC. This encodes CASSTANYGYTF.

This clonotype has ten or more counts. The chain uses TRBV7-2 and TRBJ2-7; no reliable D call. This CDR3 has 12 residues. Germline CDR1 reads SGHTA; CDR2 reads FQGNSA. Trimming cost V 1 base and J 5 bases, with 6 bases left between them. The CDR3 DNA sequence: TGTGCCAGCAGCTTAGAGGTCGACGAGCAGTACTTC. Its translation is CASSLEVDEQYF.

This clonotype was counted many times. CDR3 bases: TGTGCCACGGGGGAAGACAGGGGCGGAAATCAGCCCCAGCATTTT. This codes for CATGEDRGGNQPQHF. This rearrangement joins TRBV24-1 to TRBJ1-5, with 8 bases lining up with TRBD1. The CDR3 runs to 15 residues. Per germline, CDR1 KGHDR and CDR2 SFDVKD. The V and J ends lost 10 bases and 4 bases, in that order; junction bases with no gene match: 11.

This clonotype was seen at least ten times. This chain joins TRBV10-3 and TRBJ2-3, with 8 bases aligning to TRBD1. This CDR3 has 17 residues. The junction had 10 bases not matched to a gene; V was cut back by 2 bases and J by 3 bases. The germline CDR1 and CDR2 sequences are ENHRY and SYGVKD. In nucleotides, the CDR3 is TGTGCCATCAGTGAGCGACGCGGACAGGGCGGGACAGATACGCAGTATTTT. Translated, it gives CAISERRGQGGTDTQYF.

The chain employs TRBV11-1 and TRBJ2-1; 7 bases match TRBD2. The CDR3 consists of 17 residues. CDR1 and CDR2 from the germline V gene are SGHAT and FQDESV (reference sequence). This chain's CDR3 is CAISLGGAGEPYNEQFF. The CDR3 DNA reads TGTGCTATCAGCTTGGGTGGGGCGGGAGAACCCTACAATGAGCAGTTCTTC.

This chain joins TRBV20-1 and TRBJ2-5, with D unclear. Trimming left V 3 bases short and J 5 bases short, with 16 bases between. Germline CDR1 and CDR2: DFQATT and SNEGSKA (reference sequence). This CDR3 region has 14 residues. Written as DNA, the CDR3 is TGCAGTGCTAGTAAGACGGACCTTGGGGAGACCCAGTACTTC. The encoded protein is CSASKTDLGETQYF.

This clonotype was seen ten or more times. The chain is built from TRBV4-3 and TRBJ1-1; D call uncertain. Trimming stripped 1 base from V and 5 bases from J, with 8 bases between. The CDR3 runs to 13 residues. The germline CDR1 and CDR2 sequences are LGHNA and YSLEER. This chain's CDR3 is CASSQVRVTEAFF. The CDR3 DNA reads TGCGCCAGCAGCCAAGTGCGGGTAACTGAAGCTTTCTTT.

This clonotype was observed many times. The chain joins TRBV3-1 to TRBJ1-2; D unresolved. There are 14 residues in the CDR3. Per the germline V gene, CDR1 is LGHDT and CDR2 is YNNKEL (reference sequence). Trimming took off 0 bases at V and 2 bases at J, with 7 bases between the two ends. The chain's CDR3 is CASSQEPGNYGYTF. Written as DNA, the CDR3 is TGTGCCAGCAGCCAAGAGCCGGGAAACTATGGCTACACCTTC. Full variable domain (rest looked up from reference TRBV3-1 and TRBJ1-2): DTAVSQTPKYLVTQMGNDKSIKCEQNLGHDTMYWYKQDSKKFLKIMFSYNNKELIINETVPNRFSPKSPDKAHLNLHINSLELGDSAVYFCASSQEPGNYGYTFGSGTRLTVV.

In this sample, this clonotype turned up many times. The J gene is TRBJ2-5, the V gene TRBV24-1; TRBD2 matches 13 bases. This CDR3 is built from 18 residues. Germline assignment: CDR1 KGHDR and CDR2 SFDVKD. V gave up 4 bases and J gave up 5 bases; unmatched junction bases: 12. The DNA for the CDR3 is TGTGCCACCAGTGACCCCGGCGCGGGACTAGCGGGAAGGGAGACCCAGTACTTC. It specifies CATSDPGAGLAGRETQYF.

This clonotype was seen repeatedly, ten times or more. V and J are TRBV5-1 and TRBJ2-3, with D tentatively TRBD1 or TRBD2 (5 bases each). Germline CDR1 SGHRS, CDR2 YFSETQ. This CDR3 spans 15 amino acids. V gave up 0 bases and J gave up 2 bases, with 10 bases separating them. The CDR3 protein is CASSLGDHPTDTQYF. Written as DNA, the CDR3 is TGCGCCAGCAGCTTGGGGGACCATCCCACAGATACGCAGTATTTT.

The chain has TRBV6-6 and TRBJ2-3, with D possibly being TRBD1 or TRBD2 (6 bases each). Looked up from germline, CDR1 is MNHNY and CDR2 is SVGAGI (reference sequence). This CDR3 has 15 residues. The V end lost 2 bases, the J end lost 5 bases, and 14 bases lay between the germline ends. The CDR3 DNA is TGTGCCAGCAGTTACAACCCGGGGGACAAAGATACGCAGTATTTT. Amino acids: CASSYNPGDKDTQYF.

The table lists this clonotype with many counts. The chain has TRBV6-6 and TRBJ2-7, with a possible D match to TRBD1 (6 bases). The V and J ends lost 9 bases and 3 bases respectively, with 12 bases between them. From germline, CDR1 is MNHNY and CDR2 SVGAGI (reference sequence). The CDR3 is made up of 12 amino acids. This chain's CDR3 is CASSQGHYEQYF. The CDR3 DNA reads TGTGCCAGTAGCCAGGGACACTACGAGCAGTACTTC.

This clonotype was detected ten times or more. The rearrangement links TRBV3-1 to TRBJ2-5; D might be TRBD2 (6 bases). Germline values: CDR1 LGHDT, CDR2 YNNKEL (reference sequence). This CDR3 is 13 amino acids long. Between the trimmed V and J ends, which lost 4 bases and 3 bases, there was a span of 9 bases. CDR3 DNA: TGTGCCAGCAGCCGCTGGGGGGAAGAGACCCAGTACTTC. Residues: CASSRWGEETQYF.

This clonotype came up many times. The chain carries TRBV12-3 or TRBV12-4 and TRBJ1-2; TRBD1 is a possible D gene (6 bases). V lost 3 bases and J 4 bases, leaving 15 bases between the germline ends. This CDR3 contains 15 residues. Written as DNA, the CDR3 is TGTGCCAGCAGTTTGTCAGGGGCGAGGACCTATGGCTACACCTTC. Residues: CASSLSGARTYGYTF.

The sample holds many counts of this clonotype. V and J are TRBV25-1 and TRBJ2-7; TRBD1 might be the D (6 bases). The CDR3 extends over 12 amino acids. V was trimmed by 9 bases and J by 7 bases, leaving 16 bases between them. CDR1 and CDR2 (germline): MGHDK, SYGVNS. CDR3 nucleotide sequence: TGTGCCAGTCGGGACACCTGGGGAGAGCAGTACTTC. It translates to CASRDTWGEQYF.

This clonotype was seen only a few times. The chain uses TRBV11-2 and TRBJ2-5; no clear D. Germline CDR1 reads SGHAT; CDR2 reads FQNNGV. The CDR3 runs to 12 residues. V lost 4 bases and J lost 6, with 9 bases in between. CDR3 bases: TGTGCCAGCAGCTCAAATCAGAAGACCCAGTACTTC. It encodes CASSSNQKTQYF.

Worth noting for this clonotype: This sequence may be a read error, since a much larger clone differs from it by one base. This chain links TRBV9 with TRBJ2-5; unclear D gene. CDR1 and CDR2 (germline): SGDLS, YYNGEE. The CDR3 runs 14 residues. The CDR3 bases are TGTGCCAGCAGCGTAGAAGCCCCGGGCGAGACCAAGTACTTC. Translation: CASSVEAPGETKYF.

This clonotype was seen ten or more times. J is TRBJ2-1 and V is TRBV24-1; 7 bases are shared with TRBD2. The V gene's germline CDR1 is KGHDR and CDR2 SFDVKD. The CDR3 covers 15 residues. V lost 3 bases to trimming and J lost 5 bases; unmatched junction nucleotides: 6. CDR3 sequence (DNA): TGTGCCACCAGTGATCCGGGACTAAGTAACAATGAGCAGTTCTTC. Its translation: CATSDPGLSNNEQFF.

This clonotype was detected ten times or more. This chain joins TRBV6-1 and TRBJ2-3; D unresolved. Trimming took off 2 bases at V and 6 bases at J, with 9 bases between the two ends. This CDR3 has 13 residues. The germline V gene encodes CDR1 MNHNS and CDR2 SASEGT. The CDR3 DNA is TGTGCCAGCAGTGAATTTTACGGGGATACGCAGTATTTT. Its protein is CASSEFYGDTQYF.

This clonotype was counted ten times or more. V gene TRBV9 combines with J gene TRBJ1-1; D gene ambiguous. Germline V gene data show CDR1 as SGDLS and CDR2 as YYNGEE. Trimming removed 0 bases at V and 1 base at J, with 10 bases between. There are 15 residues in the CDR3. DNA for the CDR3: TGTGCCAGCAGCGTAGGGGGAGGTGGGAACACTGAAGCTTTCTTT. As protein: CASSVGGGGNTEAFF.

This clonotype was counted many times. The chain joins TRBV5-1 to TRBJ2-3, with 7 bases identical to TRBD2. J gave up 5 bases and V 4 bases, and 7 bases lay outside the gene matches. Looked up from germline, CDR1 is SGHRS and CDR2 is YFSETQ. The CDR3 has 14 residues. The CDR3 DNA follows: TGCGCCAGCAGCCAAGGAAGGGAGGGAGATACGCAGTATTTT. It translates to CASSQGREGDTQYF. The full variable domain, rest sourced from reference TRBV5-1 and TRBJ2-3, is KAGVTQTPRYLIKTRGQQVTLSCSPISGHRSVSWYQQTPGQGLQFLFEYFSETQRNKGNFPGRFSGRQFSNSRSEMNVSTLELGDSALYLCASSQGREGDTQYFGPGTRLTVL.

This clonotype was counted many times. This chain connects TRBV11-2 to TRBJ1-1; D possibly corresponds to TRBD1 (6 bases). The germline V and J ends were trimmed by 1 base and 1 base, with 10 bases remaining between them. This CDR3 has 15 amino acids. The germline V gene encodes CDR1 SGHAT and CDR2 FQNNGV. CDR3 residues: CASSLGQVTNTEAFF. The CDR3 DNA follows: TGTGCCAGCAGCTTAGGACAGGTAACGAACACTGAAGCTTTCTTT.

Ten or more counts support this clonotype. The chain employs TRBV5-6 and TRBJ2-5; D gene unclear. Trimming took 1 base from V and 5 from J, leaving 9 bases between them. This CDR3 has 13 amino acids. Per the germline V gene, CDR1 is SGHDT and CDR2 is YYEEEE. For the CDR3, the DNA is TGTGCCAGCAGCTTGAGGAATCTGGAGACCCAGTACTTC. Amino acids: CASSLRNLETQYF.

In its sample, this clonotype was seen many times. This chain uses TRBV20-1 with TRBJ2-5, with 7 bases aligning to TRBD2. CDR3 length: 12 residues. From germline, CDR1 is DFQATT and CDR2 SNEGSKA (reference sequence). CDR3 nucleotide sequence: TGCGGATTACTAGCGCTAGGGGAGACCCAGTACTTC. This gives the protein CGLLALGETQYF.

The sample holds many counts of this clonotype. The chain carries TRBV7-8 and TRBJ1-1; 7 bases map to TRBD1. Germline V gene sequence: CDR1 SGHVS, CDR2 FQNEAQ. This CDR3 spans 14 amino acids. The V segment lost 5 bases and the J segment 4 bases; nucleotides outside the gene matches: 7. CDR3 in DNA: TGTGCCAGCAGCGCGGGACAGATGTTCACTGAAGCTTTCTTT. It yields the protein CASSAGQMFTEAFF.

This clonotype was seen repeatedly, ten times or more. The chain recombines TRBV20-1 with TRBJ1-1; D is perhaps TRBD1 (5 bases). Germline-derived CDR1 and CDR2 are DFQATT and SNEGSKA (reference sequence). Trimming removed 7 bases at V and 7 bases at J, with 16 bases between. CDR3 size: 12 residues. This CDR3 is CSVGGFVREAFF. CDR3 DNA sequence: TGCAGTGTCGGGGGTTTTGTTCGTGAAGCTTTCTTT.

At least ten counts were recorded for this clonotype. This chain connects TRBV28 to TRBJ2-7; perhaps TRBD2 as D (5 bases). CDR3 length: 16 amino acids. Trimming removed 4 bases from V and 3 bases from J, with 19 bases in between. Germline V gene lookup returns CDR1 MDHEN and CDR2 SYDVKM. In nucleotides, the CDR3 is TGTGCCAGCAGTTCCCCCCGTGTCCGTGCGGGCTACGAGCAGTACTTC. Translated: CASSSPRVRAGYEQYF.

Ten or more counts support this clonotype. This chain joins TRBV7-2 and TRBJ2-5, with D possibly matching TRBD1 (6 bases). Looked up from germline, CDR1 is SGHTA and CDR2 is FQGNSA. This CDR3 region has 15 residues. V lost 4 bases and J 5 bases, leaving 17 bases between the germline ends. CDR3 sequence: CASSSQVERGETQYF. CDR3 DNA sequence: TGTGCCAGCAGCTCCCAGGTTGAGAGGGGGGAGACCCAGTACTTC.

A word on this clonotype: Compared with germline, one end of the junction differs, possibly owing to a read error. The CDR3 DNA sequence: TGCGCCAACAGCCAAGAAGGCAGGGCTAGCAATCAGCCCCAGAATTTT. This sequence encodes CANSQEGRASNQPQNF. The rearrangement links TRBV4-1 to TRBJ1-5, with D maybe TRBD1 (5 bases). The CDR3 runs 16 residues. Looked up from germline, CDR1 is MGHRA and CDR2 is YSYEKL.

Concerning this clonotype: The missing conserved phenylalanine or tryptophan at the end of this CDR3 makes a read error likely. It is unclear where the CDR3 begins or ends on the DNA, so no DNA is shown, and the CDR3 is as TCRdb lists it. The chain joins TRBV5-6 to TRBJ1-1; TRBD1 is taken as the D call from the table, unchecked against the DNA. From germline, CDR1 is SGHDT and CDR2 YYEEEE. The CDR3 length is 14 residues, termini included. The CDR3: CASSLDPGAAEAIL.

This clonotype was seen repeatedly, ten times or more. The chain recombines TRBV20-1 with TRBJ2-7; D is ambiguous. V lost 3 bases and J lost 3, with 15 bases in between. CDR3 length: 14 amino acids. Germline assignment: CDR1 DFQATT and CDR2 SNEGSKA (reference sequence). CDR3 sequence (DNA): TGCAGTGCTAGGGCCCTCGGAGTCTTCTACGAGCAGTACTTC. Amino acids: CSARALGVFYEQYF.

There are many counts of this clonotype. The genes are TRBV20-1 and TRBJ2-1, with 11 bases identical to TRBD2. The CDR3 covers 15 residues. With V trimmed by 1 base and J by 6 bases, 5 bases remained unmatched. Germline CDR1 and CDR2: DFQATT and SNEGSKA (reference sequence). This chain's CDR3 is CSARVAGGPGNEQFF. DNA for the CDR3: TGCAGTGCTAGAGTAGCGGGAGGGCCGGGCAATGAGCAGTTCTTC.